This is a list of T cell receptor beta chains from one sample in a study of CXCR3-negative and CXCR3-positive naive CD8 T cells. TCRdb re-called the 5' RACE reads and gives one entry per CDR3 protein, without DNA. Here the sample table reports around 160,000 distinct CDR3 sequences. The specimen sequenced was naive CXCR3+ CD8+ T cells from blood. The source is a human donor in good health. Some clones in this sample may be carry-over from other donors' samples. The CDR3 runs from the conserved cysteine through the conserved F or W.

v_call: TRBV4-1
j_call: TRBJ1-1
cdr3_aa: CASSQVRGNEAFF

v_call: TRBV7-2
j_call: TRBJ2-3
cdr3_aa: CASSLEAGGPSTDTQYF

v_call: TRBV15
j_call: TRBJ1-6
cdr3_aa: CATSRENSPLHF

v_call: TRBV5-1
j_call: TRBJ2-7
cdr3_aa: CASSPGTSFGQYF

v_call: TRBV7-9
j_call: TRBJ2-3
cdr3_aa: CASSSLQQGTDTQYF

v_call: TRBV13
j_call: TRBJ2-3
cdr3_aa: CASSSTTSGSTDTQYF

v_call: TRBV11-2
j_call: TRBJ1-4
cdr3_aa: CASSLAVAGTNYNEKLFF

v_call: TRBV5-5
j_call: TRBJ1-1
cdr3_aa: CASSFDREAFF

v_call: TRBV28
j_call: TRBJ1-5
cdr3_aa: CASSRTYSNQPQHF

v_call: TRBV7-7
j_call: TRBJ2-1
cdr3_aa: CASSPDWSSYNEQFF

v_call: TRBV6-2/TRBV6-3
j_call: TRBJ2-7
cdr3_aa: CASSYSPDEQYF

v_call: TRBV20-1
j_call: TRBJ2-7
cdr3_aa: CSARTRPTRDEQYF

v_call: TRBV7-9
j_call: TRBJ2-7
cdr3_aa: CASSYSGSSHEQYF

v_call: TRBV29-1
j_call: TRBJ2-1
cdr3_aa: CSVVWDGNNEQFF